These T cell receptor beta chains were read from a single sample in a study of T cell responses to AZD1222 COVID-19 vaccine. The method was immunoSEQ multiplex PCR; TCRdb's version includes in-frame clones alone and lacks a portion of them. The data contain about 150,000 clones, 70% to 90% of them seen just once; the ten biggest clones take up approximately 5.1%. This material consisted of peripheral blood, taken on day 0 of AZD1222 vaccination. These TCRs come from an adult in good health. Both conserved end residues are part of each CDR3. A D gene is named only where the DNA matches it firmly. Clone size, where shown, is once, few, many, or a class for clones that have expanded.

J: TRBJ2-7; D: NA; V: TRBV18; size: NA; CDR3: CASSPPAGRRDEQYF; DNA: TGTGCCAGCTCACCACCCGCAGGGAGACGGGACGAGCAGTACTTC
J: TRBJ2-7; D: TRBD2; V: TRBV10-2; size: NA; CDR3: CASSGALAGVSEQYF; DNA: TGCGCCAGCAGTGGTGCGCTAGCGGGAGTTTCCGAGCAGTACTTC
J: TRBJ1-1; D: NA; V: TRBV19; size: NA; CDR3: CASSLYGKMNTEAFF; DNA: TGTGCCAGTAGTCTGTACGGAAAAATGAACACTGAAGCTTTCTTT
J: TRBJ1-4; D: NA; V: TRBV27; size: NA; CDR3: CASSLRARGRTNEKLFF; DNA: TGTGCCAGCAGTTTACGGGCCAGGGGAAGAACTAATGAAAAACTGTTTTTT
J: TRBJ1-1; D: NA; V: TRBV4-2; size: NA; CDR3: CASSQDGRGTEAFF; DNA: TGTGCCAGCAGCCAAGATGGAAGGGGTACTGAAGCTTTCTTT
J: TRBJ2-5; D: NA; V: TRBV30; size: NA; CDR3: CAWSRGLARKETQYF; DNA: TGTGCCTGGAGTCGGGGGCTAGCGAGGAAAGAGACCCAGTACTTC
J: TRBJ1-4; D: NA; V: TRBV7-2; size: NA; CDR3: CASSPGSMEKLFF; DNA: TGTGCCAGCAGCCCTGGTTCGATGGAAAAACTGTTTTTT
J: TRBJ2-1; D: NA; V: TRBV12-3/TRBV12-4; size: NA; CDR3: CASTAYNEQFF; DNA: TGTGCCAGTACAGCCTACAATGAGCAGTTCTTC
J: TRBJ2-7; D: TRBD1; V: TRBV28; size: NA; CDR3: CASSLGGTGHYEQYF; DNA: TGTGCCAGCAGTTTAGGCGGGACAGGCCACTACGAGCAGTACTTC
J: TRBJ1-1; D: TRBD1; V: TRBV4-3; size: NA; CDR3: CASSQLPGQRNTEAFF; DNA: TGCGCCAGCAGCCAGCTTCCGGGACAGAGGAACACTGAAGCTTTCTTT
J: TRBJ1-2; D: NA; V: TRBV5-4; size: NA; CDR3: CASRPMTNYGYTF; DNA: TGTGCCAGCAGACCTATGACTAACTATGGCTACACCTTC
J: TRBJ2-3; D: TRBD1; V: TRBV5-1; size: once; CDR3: CASRKQGSTDTQYF; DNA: TGCGCCAGCAGGAAACAGGGGAGCACAGATACGCAGTATTTT
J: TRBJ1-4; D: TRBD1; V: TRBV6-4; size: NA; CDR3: CASRNGQGEKLFF; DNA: TGTGCCAGCAGAAATGGACAGGGGGAGAAACTGTTTTTT
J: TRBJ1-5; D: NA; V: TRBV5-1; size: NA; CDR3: CASSLGGGNQPQHF; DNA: TGCGCCAGCAGCCTGGGCGGGGGGAATCAGCCCCAGCATTTT